This is a list of T cell receptor beta chains from one sample in a study of blood T cell repertoires in COVID-19. Measured with immunoSEQ multiplex PCR; TCRdb has only the in-frame clones, and not every one. There are 75,000 to 95,000 clones in the sample; around 80% occur only once, and more than 10% lies in the top ten. Sequenced sample: peripheral blood. The receptors here all came from a woman in her thirties or forties with active or convalescent COVID-19. CDR3s include the opening cysteine and the closing phenylalanine or tryptophan. The D gene is left open where the match is weak. Clone size, where shown, is once, few, many, or a class for clones that have expanded.

>.|TRBV30|TRBJ2-4|.
CAWGDTLAKNIQYF
TGTGCCTGGGGAGACACCCTAGCCAAAAACATTCAGTACTTC
>.|TRBV27|TRBJ1-1|TRBD1
CATGDRFKGPEAFF
TGTGCCACCGGGGACAGGTTTAAAGGTCCAGAAGCTTTCTTT
>.|TRBV21-1|TRBJ2-3|.
CASSKGDRGSTDTQYF
TGTGCCAGCAGCAAAGGGGACAGGGGGAGCACAGATACGCAGTATTTT
>once|TRBV10-3|TRBJ1-4|.
CATKRTATTNEKLFF
TGTGCCACGAAAAGGACAGCCACAACTAATGAAAAACTGTTTTTT
>once|TRBV11-3|TRBJ2-2|TRBD2
CASSRGLAGDSGELFF
TGTGCCAGCAGCCGGGGACTAGCGGGAGATTCCGGGGAGCTGTTTTTT
>once|TRBV27|TRBJ2-7|.
CASSLGRGSYEQYF
TGTGCCAGCAGTTTGGGCAGGGGTTCCTACGAGCAGTACTTC
>.|TRBV6-5|TRBJ2-7|TRBD1
CASSPTGQDTYEQYF
TGTGCCAGCAGCCCAACGGGACAGGACACCTACGAGCAGTACTTC
>.|TRBV7-9|TRBJ2-6|.
CASRSDGSSGANVLTF
TGTGCCAGCAGGTCCGACGGGAGCTCTGGGGCCAACGTCCTGACTTTC
>.|TRBV7-7|TRBJ2-5|TRBD1
CASSNRGGWETQYF
TGTGCCAGCAGCAACAGGGGTGGGTGGGAGACCCAGTACTTC
>.|TRBV7-3|TRBJ2-7|TRBD2
CASSLEGTSGSYEQYF
TGTGCCAGCAGCTTAGAAGGGACTAGCGGCTCCTACGAGCAGTACTTC
>.|TRBV13|TRBJ2-1|TRBD2
CASSLGRGGSYNEQFF
TGTGCCAGCAGCTTAGGTCGGGGGGGCTCCTACAATGAGCAGTTCTTC
>.|TRBV7-2|TRBJ1-3|.
CASSLETVSGNTIYF
TGTGCCAGCAGCTTAGAAACAGTCTCTGGAAACACCATATATTTT
>once|TRBV4-3|TRBJ2-5|TRBD1
CASSQNQGAGETQYF
TGCGCCAGCAGCCAGAATCAGGGGGCAGGAGAGACCCAGTACTTC
>.|TRBV7-2|TRBJ2-2|.
CASSPRGGQWNTGELFF
TGTGCCAGCAGCCCCCGTGGTGGACAGTGGAACACCGGGGAGCTGTTTTTT
>few|TRBV19|TRBJ1-5|.
CASTRTTGNDNQPQHF
TGTGCCAGTACCAGAACCACAGGGAACGACAATCAGCCCCAGCATTTT
>.|TRBV29-1|TRBJ1-1|.
CSTPGQNTEAFF
TGCAGCACCCCTGGACAGAACACTGAAGCTTTCTTT
>.|TRBV5-3|TRBJ2-7|.
CARSFRTGVSYEQYF
TGTGCCAGAAGCTTTCGAACCGGGGTCTCCTACGAGCAGTACTTC
>.|TRBV2|TRBJ2-3|TRBD2
CASRRLAVTDTQYF
TGTGCCAGCAGGCGTCTAGCGGTCACAGATACGCAGTATTTT
>.|TRBV7-3|TRBJ2-1|TRBD1
CASSSQGTEQFF
TGTGCCAGCAGCTCACAGGGGACTGAGCAGTTCTTC
>few|TRBV3-1/TRBV3-2|TRBJ2-1|TRBD2
CASSQTSGVNEQFF
TGTGCCAGCAGCCAAACTAGCGGGGTCAATGAGCAGTTCTTC